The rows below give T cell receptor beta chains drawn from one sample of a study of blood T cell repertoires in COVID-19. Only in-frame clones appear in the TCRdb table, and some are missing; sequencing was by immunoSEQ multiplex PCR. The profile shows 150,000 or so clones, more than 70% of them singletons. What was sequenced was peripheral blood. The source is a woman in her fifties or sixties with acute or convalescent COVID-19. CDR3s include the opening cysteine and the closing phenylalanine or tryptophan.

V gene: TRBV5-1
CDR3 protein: CASSLDRVYSGANVLTF

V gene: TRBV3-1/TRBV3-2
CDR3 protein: CASSQLTGSAFF

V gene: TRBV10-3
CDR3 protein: CAISLTSGGLAGELFF

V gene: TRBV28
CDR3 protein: CASSQGLLPSYEQYF

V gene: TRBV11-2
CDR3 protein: CASSFSQSMNTEAFF

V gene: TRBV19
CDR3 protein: CASSIWTSGAPFQFF

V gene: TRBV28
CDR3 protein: CAIAGQGFREQYF

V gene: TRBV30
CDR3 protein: CAWSRQGAYEQYF

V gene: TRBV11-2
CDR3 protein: CASSLDGGANNEQFF

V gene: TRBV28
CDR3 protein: CASSRISGQGLYNEQFF

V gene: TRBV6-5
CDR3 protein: CASSSRQYNSPLHF

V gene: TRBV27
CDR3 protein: CASSLDRGYGYTF

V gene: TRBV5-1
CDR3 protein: CASSVGQGDQPQHF

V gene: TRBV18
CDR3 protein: CASSPGQGGETQYF

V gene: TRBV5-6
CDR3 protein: CASSFTGQGGNTIYF

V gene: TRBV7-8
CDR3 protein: CASSLETGGAYEQYF

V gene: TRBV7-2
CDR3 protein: CASSRDRGPMNTEAFF

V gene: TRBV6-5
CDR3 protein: CASRRGTEAFF

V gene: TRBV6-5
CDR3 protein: CASSFSGGNTEAFF

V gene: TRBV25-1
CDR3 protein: CASSDLRDRGSETQYF

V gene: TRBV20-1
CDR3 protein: CSAETQGEQYF

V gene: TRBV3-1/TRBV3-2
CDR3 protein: CASSQDKSITDTQYF

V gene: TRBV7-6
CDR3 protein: CASSRVTTTTGIGTQYF

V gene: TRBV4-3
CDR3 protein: CASSETGDNSPLHF

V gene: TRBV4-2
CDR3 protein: CASSQDRGVEGYTF

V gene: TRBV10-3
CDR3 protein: CAISGATGVQETQYF

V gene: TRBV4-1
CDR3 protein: CASSQRTSGSDEQFF

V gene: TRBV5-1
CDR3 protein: CASSPPGQTIFNLGTDTQYF

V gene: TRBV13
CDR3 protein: CASSPGEYEQYF

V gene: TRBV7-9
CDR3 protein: CASSFGQGGRTDTQYF

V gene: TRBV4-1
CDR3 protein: CASSSGLAVTASYEQYF

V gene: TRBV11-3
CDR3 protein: CASSSATGRRADTQYF

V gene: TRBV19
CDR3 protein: CASSPDRVTEAFF

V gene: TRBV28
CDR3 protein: CASSPGTGGGNTIYF

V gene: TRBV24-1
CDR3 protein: CATSAPTGLTNTGELFF

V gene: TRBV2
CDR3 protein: CASSEREKLFF

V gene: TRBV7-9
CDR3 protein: CASSLVANQPQHF

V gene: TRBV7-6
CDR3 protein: CASSPRTRAETQYF

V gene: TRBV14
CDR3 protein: CASSQGPPGDTQYF

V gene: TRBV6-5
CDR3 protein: CASSDSFSNQPQHF

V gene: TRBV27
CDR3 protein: CASSTARDRGLGVFEQYF

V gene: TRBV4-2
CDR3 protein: CASSQDRVHEQFF

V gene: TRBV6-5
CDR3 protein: CASSRQGTDQPQHF

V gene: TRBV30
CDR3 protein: CAWSPGEHYGYTF

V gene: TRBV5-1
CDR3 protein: CASSLGMGGSSGANVLTF

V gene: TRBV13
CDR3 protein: CASSLGRGTELYEQYF

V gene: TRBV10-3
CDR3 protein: CAIRHLDREYSPLHF

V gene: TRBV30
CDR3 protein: CAWSVRLITYGYTF

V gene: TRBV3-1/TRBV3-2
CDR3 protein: CASSQLSGRETQYF

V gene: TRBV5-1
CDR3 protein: CASSPDGQTYEQYF

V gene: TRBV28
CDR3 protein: CASSLVRDNSPLHF